These 14 T cell receptor beta chains were sequenced from one sample in a study of cytomegalovirus exposure and HLA in healthy donors. PCR amplification relied on 60 Vbeta primers (plus 13 Jbeta primers). Sequenced by immunoSEQ multiplex PCR; TCRdb stores in-frame clones only, minus some. The sample records some 140,000 clones, about three quarters being singletons. The source material was PBMCs. These receptors came from a male donor in good health and CMV-seropositive.

The rearrangement links TRBV6-5 to TRBJ1-6; TRBD1 aligns across 8 bases. In germline, CDR1 is MNHEY, CDR2 SVGAGI. The V segment lost 2 bases and the J segment 6 bases; nucleotides outside the gene matches: 3. CDR3 length equals 15 residues. The CDR3 DNA follows: TGTGCCAGCAGTTACGGACAGGGAAGTAATTCACCCCTCCACTTT. Translation gives CASSYGQGSNSPLHF.

The chain uses TRBV19 and TRBJ2-3; 10 bases align to TRBD2. Germline CDR1 reads LNHDA; CDR2 reads SQIVND (reference sequence). Trimming cost V 5 bases and J 3 bases; bases outside gene matches: 5. There are 15 residues in the CDR3. The CDR3 reads CASSWASGGTDTQYF. CDR3 DNA: TGTGCCAGTAGTTGGGCTAGCGGGGGAACAGATACGCAGTATTTT.

V usage is TRBV7-3 and J usage is TRBJ2-1; 13 bases fit TRBD2. Germline CDR1 is SGHTA and CDR2 is FQGTGA. This CDR3 has 19 amino acids. The ends lost 5 bases at V and 3 bases at J; junction bases unmatched: 13. DNA of the CDR3: TGTGCCAGCAGCCCACACGGGACTAGCGGGGTTGCGGACTACAATGAGCAGTTCTTC. Translation gives CASSPHGTSGVADYNEQFF.

This chain joins TRBV19 and TRBJ2-7, with 7 bases aligning to TRBD1. V shed 9 bases and J 2 bases; nucleotides not matched to a gene: 10. This CDR3 is built from 14 residues. Germline loops: CDR1 LNHDA, CDR2 SQIVND (reference sequence). CDR3: CASAFDQGAYEQYF. In DNA, the CDR3 is TGTGCCAGCGCCTTCGACCAGGGGGCCTACGAGCAGTACTTC.

Concerning this clone itself: Other nucleotide sequences from this sample produce the same CDR3. The rearrangement links TRBV7-3 to TRBJ2-5; 10 nucleotides align to TRBD1. The CDR3 contains 16 residues. Germline V gene data show CDR1 as SGHTA and CDR2 as FQGTGA. After removal of 0 bases from V and 2 bases from J, the junction contained 3 bases not matched to a gene. This chain's CDR3 is CASSLTRDRGQETQYF. As DNA, the CDR3 is TGTGCCAGCAGCTTAACCCGGGACAGGGGACAAGAGACCCAGTACTTC.

The rearrangement uses TRBV2 and TRBJ1-4, with 12 bases matching TRBD1. V lost 0 bases to trimming and J lost 3 bases; unmatched junction nucleotides: 2. Germline loops: CDR1 SNHLY, CDR2 FYNNEI. This CDR3 has 17 residues. CDR3 region: CASSEAGQGAANEKLFF. In DNA, the CDR3 is TGTGCCAGCAGTGAAGCGGGACAGGGGGCCGCTAATGAAAAACTGTTTTTT.

The chain has TRBV5-1 and TRBJ2-7, with D tentatively TRBD2 (5 bases). V dropped 0 bases and J dropped 0 bases, with 10 bases sitting between them. The CDR3 has 15 residues. Germline V gene data show CDR1 as SGHRS and CDR2 as YFSETQ. CDR3 amino acids: CASSLEGRASYEQYF. In nucleotides, the CDR3 is TGCGCCAGCAGCTTGGAAGGGCGGGCCTCCTACGAGCAGTACTTC.

V gene TRBV14 combines with J gene TRBJ2-7; 9 nucleotides agree with TRBD2. The length of the CDR3 is 15 residues. After removal of 4 bases from V and 2 bases from J, the junction contained 6 bases not matched to a gene. From germline, CDR1 is SGHDN and CDR2 FVKESK. CDR3 residues: CASSRGREGPYEQYF. Here the CDR3 DNA reads TGTGCCAGCAGCCGTGGGCGGGAGGGCCCCTACGAGCAGTACTTC.

This CDR3 is CAWSEGQEGQPQHF. CDR3 bases: TGTGCCTGGAGCGAGGGACAGGAGGGACAGCCCCAGCATTTT. The V call is TRBV30, the J call TRBJ1-5; 8 positions agree with TRBD1. The CDR3 has 14 residues. Looked up from germline, CDR1 is GTSNPN and CDR2 is SVGIG (reference sequence). V lost 3 bases, J lost 7 bases, and 8 bases stayed unmatched.

This clone was observed a handful of times. Other DNA sequences in this sample translate to the same CDR3. The CDR3 DNA follows: TGTGCCAGCAGTGACTCCGGGAGGGAGAATTCACCCCTCCACTTT. Its protein is CASSDSGRENSPLHF. J is TRBJ1-6 and V is TRBV6-4; the D is unclear. Germline V gene data show CDR1 as MRHNA and CDR2 as SNTAGT. The CDR3 is made up of 15 amino acids. V gave up 0 bases and J gave up 7 bases, with 10 bases separating them.

Worth noting for this clone: The junction differs from germline at one of its ends, possibly a read error. The identical CDR3 is also encoded by other nucleotide sequences in the sample. CDR3 DNA sequence: TGTGCCAGCAGCCATAACCAGGGATCGTACGAGCAGTATTTC. The encoded protein is CASSHNQGSYEQYF. The chain joins TRBV7-2 to TRBJ2-7; TRBD1 might be the D (5 bases). CDR1 and CDR2 from the germline V gene are SGHTA and FQGNSA. This CDR3 has 14 residues.

This clone has only a few counts. CDR3 DNA: TGCGCCAGCAGCCAGGGCTTTATCCTTGGCTCCTACGAGCAGTACTTC. Its translation is CASSQGFILGSYEQYF. The V gene is TRBV4-1, the J gene TRBJ2-7, with D unclear. Germline V gene data show CDR1 as MGHRA and CDR2 as YSYEKL. This CDR3 comprises 16 residues. Trimming pared 3 bases from V and 0 bases from J, leaving 15 bases between.

The chain links TRBV19 to TRBJ2-4, with a tentative D call TRBD1 (6 bases). The ends were cut back, 0 bases at V and 1 base at J, with 10 bases in the middle. The CDR3 totals 16 residues. From germline, CDR1 is LNHDA and CDR2 SQIVND (reference sequence). The CDR3 sequence is CASSIEGAPAKNIQYF. The CDR3 DNA follows: TGTGCCAGTAGTATAGAGGGGGCGCCCGCCAAAAACATTCAGTACTTC.

The chain carries TRBV9 and TRBJ1-5; D remains ambiguous. The CDR3 is 13 amino acids. Germline loops: CDR1 SGDLS, CDR2 YYNGEE. V lost 2 bases to trimming and J lost 3 bases, with 6 bases between them. The CDR3 spells CASSVSVNQPQHF. The CDR3 bases are TGTGCCAGCAGCGTTTCGGTCAATCAGCCCCAGCATTTT.